The 30 T cell receptor beta chains presented below share a single source sample, sequenced in a study of blood T cell repertoires in COVID-19. Assay: immunoSEQ multiplex PCR; the TCRdb copy retains only in-frame clones and omits some. The sample records some 220,000 clones, 86% being singletons. Sequencing was done on a sample of PBMCs or T cells enriched from blood (not recorded which). These receptors were collected from a woman in her 40s with acute COVID-19.

V is TRBV4-3 and J is TRBJ2-5, with D hard to call. Germline V gene sequence: CDR1 LGHNA, CDR2 YSLEER. There are 18 residues in the CDR3. Trimming took 1 base from V and 1 from J, leaving 19 bases between them. The CDR3 sequence: CASSQGVAAGVIQETQYF. DNA for the CDR3: TGCGCCAGCAGCCAAGGGGTAGCAGCCGGAGTAATCCAAGAGACCCAGTACTTC.

The chain joins TRBV4-2 to TRBJ2-4, with TRBD2 matching 15 bases. The CDR3 is made up of 16 amino acids. V lost 3 bases and J lost 9; bases outside the gene matches: 6. Germline CDR1 LGHNA, CDR2 YNFKEQ. The DNA of the CDR3 is TGTGCCAGCAGCCAGGGACTAGCGGGGGGAGGGACCATTCAGTACTTC. Its protein product is CASSQGLAGGGTIQYF.

J is TRBJ2-1 and V is TRBV2; the D gene is possibly TRBD1 (6 bases). Germline CDR1 and CDR2: SNHLY and FYNNEI. The CDR3 consists of 14 residues. V was trimmed by 8 bases and J by 2 bases, leaving 13 bases between them. Written as DNA, the CDR3 is TGTGCCAGCTCTGGACAGACCCCCTACAATGAGCAGTTCTTC. The encoded protein is CASSGQTPYNEQFF.

V and J are TRBV13 and TRBJ1-5; 7 nucleotides line up with TRBD1. Germline lookup yields CDR1 PRHDT and CDR2 FYEKMQ (reference sequence). CDR3 length: 18 amino acids. V lost 5 bases and J lost 4; bases outside the gene matches: 17. CDR3 bases: TGTGCCAGCAGCGAATACCGTTTGACAGGGAAAACGAATCAGCCCCAGCATTTT. Amino acid sequence: CASSEYRLTGKTNQPQHF.

V usage is TRBV2 and J usage is TRBJ1-1; D perhaps matches TRBD1 (6 bases). Germline CDR1 is SNHLY and CDR2 is FYNNEI. Trimming shortened V by 3 bases and J by 5 bases, and 13 bases separated the two germline ends. This CDR3 region has 14 residues. As DNA, the CDR3 is TGTGCCAGCAGTGATGGGGGGGCTATGACTGAAGCTTTCTTT. Amino acid sequence: CASSDGGAMTEAFF. The complete variable domain, with remaining parts taken from reference TRBV2 and TRBJ1-1, reads EPEVTQTPSHQVTQMGQEVILRCVPISNHLYFYWYRQILGQKVEFLVSFYNNEISEKSEIFDDQFSVERPDGSNFTLKIRSTKLEDSAMYFCASSDGGAMTEAFFGQGTRLTVV.

The V and J genes are TRBV5-4 and TRBJ2-7, with 8 bases matching TRBD1. CDR3 length equals 15 residues. Germline V CDR1 and CDR2: SGHNT, YYREEE (reference sequence). The V segment lost 4 bases and the J segment 1 base; nucleotides outside the gene matches: 7. The CDR3 nucleotides read TGTGCCAGCAGCGGTCAGGGGGCAGAGTCCTACGAGCAGTACGTC. Amino acid sequence: CASSGQGAESYEQYV.

In this sample, this clone turned up a few times. The chain employs TRBV5-5 and TRBJ1-1; D is unresolved. The length of the CDR3 is 15 residues. Germline V gives CDR1 SGHKS, CDR2 YYEKEE (reference sequence). Trimming cost V 4 bases and J 2 bases, with 15 bases left between them. The CDR3 loop is CASSPTTGGNTEAFF. CDR3 bases: TGTGCCAGCAGCCCCACCACGGGAGGTAACACTGAAGCTTTCTTT.

The chain links TRBV29-1 to TRBJ1-1, with no clear D. Germline loops: CDR1 SQVTM, CDR2 ANQGSEA. The V and J ends lost 7 bases and 0 bases respectively, with 6 bases between them. The CDR3 contains 11 residues. CDR3 residues: CSGSVNTEAFF. As DNA, the CDR3 is TGCAGCGGGTCAGTGAACACTGAAGCTTTCTTT.

The chain has TRBV25-1 and TRBJ1-5; no definite D call. Germline CDR1 is MGHDK and CDR2 is SYGVNS. V gave up 2 bases and J gave up 4 bases, with 9 bases separating them. This CDR3 has 14 residues. The CDR3 DNA follows: TGTGCCAGCAGTGAACCTGGCGGGAATCAGCCCCAGCATTTT. Its translation is CASSEPGGNQPQHF.

The V and J genes are TRBV12-3 or TRBV12-4 and TRBJ1-2, with D perhaps matching TRBD1 (5 bases). Trimming left V 3 bases short and J 8 bases short, with 13 bases between. CDR3 length equals 13 residues. The CDR3 DNA follows: TGTGCCAGCAGTTTTTCAGGGACTCGGGGCTACACCTTC. As protein: CASSFSGTRGYTF.

This sequence joins TRBV10-3 and TRBJ1-2, with D possibly being TRBD1 (6 bases). Germline lookup yields CDR1 ENHRY and CDR2 SYGVKD. The CDR3 is 14 amino acids. V was pared by 3 bases and J by 7 bases, with 15 bases between. The CDR3: CAISDRGLSSGYTF. As DNA, the CDR3 is TGTGCCATCAGTGACAGGGGACTATCCTCTGGCTACACCTTC.

The chain links TRBV5-1 to TRBJ2-1, with TRBD2 matching 8 bases. Germline values: CDR1 SGHRS, CDR2 YFSETQ. This CDR3 is 15 amino acids long. J gave up 2 bases and V 1 base, and 2 bases lay outside the gene matches. The CDR3 region is CASSLSGGPYNEQFF. CDR3 sequence (DNA): TGCGCCAGCAGCTTGAGCGGGGGACCCTACAATGAGCAGTTCTTC.

The rearrangement joins TRBV6-2 or TRBV6-3 to TRBJ2-1; TRBD2 agrees at 8 bases. From germline, CDR1 is MNHEY and CDR2 SVGEGT. Trimming at V came to 4 bases and at J to 2 bases, leaving 4 bases not matched to a gene. This CDR3 is 15 amino acids long. CDR3 sequence (DNA): TGTGCCAGCAGTTTCCGGGGGGGGCCCTACAATGAGCAGTTCTTC. It yields the protein CASSFRGGPYNEQFF.

This chain uses TRBV24-1 with TRBJ1-1; TRBD1 agrees at 7 bases. Germline trimming cut 9 bases from V and 5 bases from J; bases unmatched to any gene: 8. Germline CDR1 reads KGHDR; CDR2 reads SFDVKD. CDR3 size: 13 residues. The CDR3 here is CATRKGAKTEAFF. CDR3 in DNA: TGTGCCACCCGAAAGGGGGCAAAGACTGAAGCTTTCTTT.

The chain employs TRBV29-1 and TRBJ2-5; 7 bases map to TRBD1. The CDR3 runs 15 residues. CDR1 SQVTM and CDR2 ANQGSEA come from the germline V gene. J was trimmed by 4 bases and V by 4 bases; bases with no gene match: 12. For the CDR3, the DNA is TGCAGCGTTGTGACGGACAGGACCCGAGGAGAGACCCAGTACTTC. Residues: CSVVTDRTRGETQYF.

The chain carries TRBV7-9 and TRBJ1-2, with 7 bases fitting TRBD1. The CDR3 runs 13 residues. The germline V gene has CDR1 SEHNR and CDR2 FQNEAQ (reference sequence). V shed 3 bases, J shed 4 bases, and the junction held 2 bases outside the gene matches. CDR3 sequence (DNA): TGTGCCAGCAGCTTGACAGGGAGCTATGGCTACACCTTC. It is translated as CASSLTGSYGYTF. Combining the CDR3 with reference TRBV7-9 and TRBJ1-2 gives the whole variable domain DTGVSQNPRHKITKRGQNVTFRCDPISEHNRLYWYRQTLGQGPEFLTYFQNEAQLEKSRLLSDRFSAERPKGSFSTLEIQRTEQGDSAMYLCASSLTGSYGYTFGSGTRLTVV.

Ten or more counts support this clone. The V and J genes are TRBV14 and TRBJ1-2; the match to TRBD1 covers 9 bases. V lost 6 bases and J lost 5; bases outside the gene matches: 7. There are 14 residues in the CDR3. Per germline, CDR1 SGHDN and CDR2 FVKESK. The CDR3: CASREAGTGYGYTF. The CDR3 region has the DNA TGTGCCAGCAGGGAGGCCGGGACAGGGTATGGCTACACCTTC.

The rearrangement links TRBV9 to TRBJ1-1; D not resolved. The CDR3 length is 13 residues. With 4 bases removed from V and 1 base from J, the gap between germline ends came to 8 bases. The germline gives CDR1 SGDLS, CDR2 YYNGEE. CDR3 residues: CASSPQWNTEAFF. For the CDR3, the DNA is TGTGCCAGCAGCCCCCAGTGGAACACTGAAGCTTTCTTT.

J is TRBJ1-4 and V is TRBV5-1, with D perhaps matching TRBD1 (6 bases). V was trimmed by 5 bases and J by 5 bases, leaving 13 bases between them. CDR1 and CDR2 (germline): SGHRS, YFSETQ. The length of the CDR3 is 14 residues. The CDR3, as DNA: TGCGCCAGCAGACAGGGACGCGCAAATGAAAAACTGTTTTTT. Its protein product is CASRQGRANEKLFF.

This clone was counted between two and nine times. The chain carries TRBV19 and TRBJ1-4; 8 positions agree with TRBD1. The CDR3 has 15 residues. Germline V CDR1 and CDR2: LNHDA, SQIVND (reference sequence). Losses at the gene ends were 9 bases for V and 5 bases for J; bases not matched to a gene: 11. CDR3 sequence: CARPLWTGTNEKLFF. CDR3 sequence (DNA): TGTGCCAGACCACTTTGGACAGGGACAAATGAAAAACTGTTTTTT.

The genes are TRBV5-4 and TRBJ2-1, with TRBD2 as a possible D gene (5 bases). The CDR3 is 16 residues long. The V and J ends lost 3 bases and 1 base respectively, with 14 bases between them. Germline-derived CDR1 and CDR2 are SGHNT and YYREEE (reference sequence). This CDR3 is CASSSYSAQSYNEQFF. The CDR3 DNA reads as TGTGCCAGCAGCTCTTATAGCGCTCAGTCCTACAATGAGCAGTTCTTC.

V is TRBV6-1 and J is TRBJ1-5; a possible D gene is TRBD1 (6 bases). In germline, CDR1 is MNHNS, CDR2 SASEGT. Trimming removed 0 bases from V and 2 bases from J, with 8 bases in between. CDR3 length: 15 residues. The CDR3 DNA follows: TGTGCCAGCAGTGAAGCCCCAGGGGGCAATCAGCCCCAGCATTTT. This translates into CASSEAPGGNQPQHF.

The chain combines TRBV15 with TRBJ1-2, with TRBD1 matching 7 bases. Trimming took 5 bases from V and 8 from J; bases not matched to a gene: 14. The germline V gene encodes CDR1 LNHNV and CDR2 YYDKDF (reference sequence). The CDR3 covers 15 residues. The CDR3 spells CATSSDRVEVRGYTF. The DNA for the CDR3 is TGTGCCACCAGCTCTGACAGGGTCGAGGTGCGGGGCTACACCTTC. Full variable domain (outside the CDR3, taken from reference TRBV15 and TRBJ1-2): DAMVIQNPRYQVTQFGKPVTLSCSQTLNHNVMYWYQQKSSQAPKLLFHYYDKDFNNEADTPDNFQSRRPNTSFCFLDIRSPGLGDTAMYLCATSSDRVEVRGYTFGSGTRLTVV.

This clone was counted only a few times. V gene TRBV25-1 combines with J gene TRBJ1-5; D remains unclear. V was clipped by 0 bases and J by 4 bases, with 7 bases between them. Germline CDR1 reads MGHDK; CDR2 reads SYGVNS. The CDR3 loop spans 14 amino acids. CDR3 nucleotide sequence: TGTGCCAGCAGTGAATATCCCACTAATCAGCCCCAGCATTTT. It is translated as CASSEYPTNQPQHF. Full variable domain (missing parts from reference TRBV25-1 and TRBJ1-5): EADIYQTPRYLVIGTGKKITLECSQTMGHDKMYWYQQDPGMELHLIHYSYGVNSTEKGDLSSESTVSRIRTEHFPLTLESARPSHTSQYLCASSEYPTNQPQHFGDGTRLSIL.

CDR3 sequence reads: CASSFRDRGWEQYV. The CDR3 DNA sequence: TGTGCCAGCAGCTTCCGGGACAGGGGGTGGGAGCAGTACGTC. The genes are TRBV5-6 and TRBJ2-7; TRBD1 agrees at 11 bases. The CDR3 extends over 14 amino acids. Germline V gene data show CDR1 as SGHDT and CDR2 as YYEEEE. V lost 2 bases, J lost 7 bases, and 5 bases stayed unmatched.

This chain connects TRBV27 to TRBJ1-1; TRBD1 might be the D (5 bases). The ends were cut back, 5 bases at V and 4 bases at J, with 20 bases in the middle. Germline V CDR1 and CDR2: MNHEY, SMNVEV (reference sequence). The CDR3 runs 16 residues. Written as DNA, the CDR3 is TGTGCCAGCAGTCCCAGCCTTGGTGGGGGGAGCACTGAAGCTTTCTTT. Its protein product is CASSPSLGGGSTEAFF.

V and J are TRBV13 and TRBJ2-1, with D unresolved. The CDR3 totals 12 residues. The germline V gene encodes CDR1 PRHDT and CDR2 FYEKMQ (reference sequence). The germline V and J ends were trimmed by 5 bases and 7 bases, with 9 bases remaining between them. The DNA for the CDR3 is TGTGCCAGCAGCCCGCGGCGGAATGAGCAGTTCTTC. It specifies CASSPRRNEQFF.

The genes are TRBV27 and TRBJ2-7, with D possibly being TRBD1 (6 bases). The germline V gene encodes CDR1 MNHEY and CDR2 SMNVEV (reference sequence). Trimming removed 2 bases at V and 0 bases at J, with 11 bases between. CDR3 length: 15 residues. CDR3 residues: CASSLRDTSSYEQYF. In nucleotides, the CDR3 is TGTGCCAGCAGTTTAAGGGACACGAGCTCCTACGAGCAGTACTTC.

The chain couples TRBV3-1 (or the pseudogene TRBV3-2) to TRBJ2-2, with a tentative D call TRBD2 (6 bases). The germline V and J ends were trimmed by 7 bases and 5 bases, with 11 bases remaining between them. The CDR3 has 13 residues. Germline CDR1 is LGHDT and CDR2 is YNNKEL (reference sequence). The CDR3 loop is CASTLATTGELFF. CDR3 nucleotides: TGTGCCAGCACCCTAGCGACTACCGGGGAGCTGTTTTTT.

This clone was seen a single time. The chain has TRBV29-1 and TRBJ1-5; D may be TRBD1 (5 bases). CDR1 and CDR2 from the germline V gene are SQVTM and ANQGSEA. V gave up 4 bases and J gave up 0 bases, with 10 bases separating them. The CDR3 runs 14 residues. This chain's CDR3 is CSVAEDNSNQPQHF. CDR3 bases: TGCAGCGTTGCAGAGGACAATAGCAATCAGCCCCAGCATTTT.